Included here is one T cell receptor beta chain sequence, with context. The CDR3 covers 16 residues. CDR1 MNHNS and CDR2 SASEGT come from the germline V gene. Trimming took 3 bases from V and 4 from J; bases not matched to a gene: 8. This entry belongs to a study of blood T cell repertoires in COVID-19. Overall study context: The United States, Italy and Spain supplied acute and convalescent COVID-19 samples. T cells, B-cell-depleted T cells, or PBMCs provided the cDNA or gDNA that served as material.

Per the study methods: Estimates of nucleated cell counts were drawn from the amplification of reference gene primers. Sequenced by immunoSEQ multiplex PCR; TCRdb stores in-frame clones only, minus some. That table supplies the V and J calls and clone size; D and trimming were determined from the DNA. In the table there are 200,000 to 250,000 clones, approximately 83% of which are singletons. This rearrangement joins TRBV6-1 to TRBJ1-1; TRBD1 agrees at 10 bases. This TCR was recovered from a woman in her twenties or thirties who had recovered from COVID-19. Source material: peripheral blood. The CDR3 protein is CASSDWDRGRGTEAFF. For the CDR3, the DNA is TGTGCCAGCAGTGACTGGGACAGGGGCCGGGGCACTGAAGCTTTCTTT.